This is a list of T cell receptor beta chains from one sample in a study of control samples from healthy donors and cancer patients. Libraries were prepared by immunoSEQ multiplex PCR; TCRdb keeps only in-frame clonotypes and omits some of them. The profile shows some 74,000 clones, over 75% of them singletons. The specimen was blood. Receptors originate from a woman aged 50 to 65 in good health. Each CDR3 is given with its conserved first and last residue. D genes are given only for firm matches. Only part of the rows carry a size: once, few, many, or a class if the clone is expanded.

j_call	clone_size	d_call	v_call	cdr3_nt	cdr3_aa
TRBJ1-1	NA	NA	TRBV5-4	TGTGCCAGCAGCCGCGACTTGATATCCCCTGAAGCTTTCTTT	CASSRDLISPEAFF
TRBJ1-3	NA	NA	TRBV18	TGTGCCAGCTCACCATCAGGGACTGGAAACACCATATATTTT	CASSPSGTGNTIYF
TRBJ2-2	NA	NA	TRBV4-1	TGCGCCAGCAGCCAAGTCCCTAACACCGGGGAGCTGTTTTTT	CASSQVPNTGELFF
TRBJ2-3	NA	NA	TRBV7-8	TGTGCCAGCAGCTTTGGGGGCCGGCGCACAGATACGCAGTATTTT	CASSFGGRRTDTQYF
TRBJ2-2	NA	TRBD1	TRBV6-5	TGTGCCAGCAGCCAACAGGGGTCAGGCACCGGGGAGCTGTTTTTT	CASSQQGSGTGELFF
TRBJ2-1	NA	TRBD2	TRBV3-1/TRBV3-2	TGTGCCAGCAGCCAAGATACTAGCGGCAACAATGAGCAGTTCTTC	CASSQDTSGNNEQFF
TRBJ1-1	NA	TRBD1	TRBV4-1	TGCGCCAGCAGCCAAGATTTTAGTACAGGGGGCTTTCCAACTGAAGCTTTCTTT	CASSQDFSTGGFPTEAFF
TRBJ2-3	NA	NA	TRBV5-6	TGTGCCAGCAGCTTGGGCAGCACAGATACGCAGTATTTT	CASSLGSTDTQYF
TRBJ2-4	NA	NA	TRBV12-5	TGTGCTAGTGGTAACCCCCTCCCCCCTAGGATTCAGTACTTC	CASGNPLPPRIQYF
TRBJ2-1	NA	NA	TRBV18	TGTGCCAGCTCACCCCGATCTGATTCCTACAATGAGCAGTTCTTC	CASSPRSDSYNEQFF
TRBJ2-1	NA	NA	TRBV2	TGTGCCAGCAGCACTGGGGGGAAAATCTACAATGAGCAGTTCTTC	CASSTGGKIYNEQFF
TRBJ2-1	once	TRBD2	TRBV19	TGTGCCAGTAGTATAGCAGGCGGGGGGGCGGTTGAGCAGTTCTTC	CASSIAGGGAVEQFF
TRBJ1-6	NA	NA	TRBV2	TGTGCCAGCGGAGCGGACCATAATTCACCCCTCCACTTT	CASGADHNSPLHF
TRBJ1-2	NA	NA	TRBV27	TGTGCCAGCAGTTTATTGCCTGAAGCCTCTATGGAGAGCGGCTACACCTTC	CASSLLPEASMESGYTF
TRBJ1-3	NA	NA	TRBV19	TGTGCCAGTAGTATAGACAGGGCAGGAAACACCATATATTTT	CASSIDRAGNTIYF
TRBJ2-5	NA	NA	TRBV19	TGTGCCAGTAGTCCCAATGTGGGGGGTGCGTGGGAGACCCAGTACTTC	CASSPNVGGAWETQYF
TRBJ2-3	NA	NA	TRBV20-1	TGCAGTGCTAGACCACATGAGGGGCAGTATTTT	CSARPHEGQYF
TRBJ2-1	once	NA	TRBV2	TGTGCCAGCAGTGAAACGCGGGGGCCCGGGGAGCAGTTCTTC	CASSETRGPGEQFF
TRBJ2-6	NA	NA	TRBV5-1	TGCGCCAGCACGGAGAGCTCTGGGGCCAACGTCCTGACTTTC	CASTESSGANVLTF
TRBJ1-6	NA	NA	TRBV9	TGTGCCAGCAGCGTAGACCTCAGTTCACCCCTCCACTTT	CASSVDLSSPLHF
TRBJ2-3	once	TRBD2	TRBV27	TGTGCCAGCAGCTTACTAGCGGGGGCCACAGATACGCAGTATTTT	CASSLLAGATDTQYF
TRBJ1-4	NA	TRBD1	TRBV4-2	TGTGCCAGCAGCCAGTTGGGTTTTTGGACAGGGGGTGAACAGGCTAATGAAAAACTGTTTTTT	CASSQLGFWTGGEQANEKLFF
TRBJ1-3	few	NA	TRBV19	TGTGCCAGTAGGATCACACAGGCCTCTGGAAACACCATATATTTT	CASRITQASGNTIYF
TRBJ2-4	NA	NA	TRBV7-9	TGTGCCAGCAGCCCAATGGGAGACATTCAGTACTTC	CASSPMGDIQYF
TRBJ2-7	NA	TRBD2	TRBV11-2	TGTGCCAGCACCCCTCTAGCGGGGGCCTCCTACGAGCAGTACTTC	CASTPLAGASYEQYF
TRBJ1-6	NA	NA	TRBV18	TGTGCCAGCTCTAAGGGACCGGATAATTCACCCCTCCACTTT	CASSKGPDNSPLHF
TRBJ1-2	NA	NA	TRBV6-5	TGTGCCAGCGGATTAGGACCTCCCGAGGATGGCTACACCTTC	CASGLGPPEDGYTF
TRBJ2-2	NA	TRBD1	TRBV30	TGTGCCTGGAGTAGGGGGCCCGGGGAGCTGTTTTTT	CAWSRGPGELFF
TRBJ1-1	NA	NA	TRBV18	TGTGCCAGCTCACAAGAGTCATTAAACACTGAAGCTTTCTTT	CASSQESLNTEAFF
TRBJ2-2	NA	TRBD1	TRBV3-1/TRBV3-2	TGTGCCAGCATGGGACAGGGAGGAAACACCGGGGAGCTGTTTTTT	CASMGQGGNTGELFF
TRBJ2-1	NA	NA	TRBV12-3/TRBV12-4	TGTGCCAGTCAAAAAGGACGGTTCAATGAGCAGTTCTTC	CASQKGRFNEQFF
TRBJ1-6	NA	TRBD1	TRBV12-3/TRBV12-4	TGTGCCAGCAGAGGACAGGGAGTTTCACCCCTCCACTTT	CASRGQGVSPLHF
TRBJ1-1	NA	NA	TRBV5-1	TGCGCCAGCAGCTTGGACGGCCTGAACACTGAAGCTTTCTTT	CASSLDGLNTEAFF
TRBJ2-3	NA	NA	TRBV5-4	TGTGCCAGCAGCTGGGGGACGGATACGCAGTATTTT	CASSWGTDTQYF
TRBJ1-3	NA	NA	TRBV5-1	TGCGCCAGCAGCTTGACTTTGGGAAACACCATATATTTT	CASSLTLGNTIYF
TRBJ2-1	once	NA	TRBV14	TGTGCCAGCAGCCGACTCCGGGATGAGCAGTTCTTC	CASSRLRDEQFF
TRBJ2-7	NA	TRBD2	TRBV6-6	TGTGCCAGCAGTTCGACTAGCGGATCCTACGAGCAGTACTTC	CASSSTSGSYEQYF
TRBJ2-2	NA	TRBD2	TRBV29-1	TGCAGCGTTGAAAGCGGGGCAAACACCGGGGAGCTGTTTTTT	CSVESGANTGELFF
TRBJ1-6	NA	NA	TRBV6-5	TGTGCCAGTGCCGTAATGGCACCCTCAGGGCCTACCCTCCACTTT	CASAVMAPSGPTLHF
TRBJ1-5	once	NA	TRBV5-6	TGTGCCAGCAGCTTTTGGGGCGGGCAGCCCCAGCATTTT	CASSFWGGQPQHF
TRBJ1-1	NA	NA	TRBV5-6	TGTGCCAGCAGCTTGGTCCGGGTTTACACTGAAGCTTTCTTT	CASSLVRVYTEAFF
TRBJ2-7	NA	TRBD1	TRBV10-1	TGCGCCAGCAGACTTAGACAGGGTCTCCCCTACGAGCAGTACTTC	CASRLRQGLPYEQYF
TRBJ2-3	NA	NA	TRBV7-9	TGTGCCAGCCGGCTTGGGGAGTTCGGTACGCAGTATTTT	CASRLGEFGTQYF
TRBJ1-4	NA	NA	TRBV6-5	TGTGCCAGCAGGAACCCTCCAGCCAGGGAACTGTTTTTT	CASRNPPARELFF
TRBJ2-3	NA	NA	TRBV7-8	TGTGCCAGCAGCCGGAGCTCCGGCACAGATACGCAGTATTTT	CASSRSSGTDTQYF
TRBJ2-1	NA	NA	TRBV5-1	TGCGCCAGCAGCTCCGTGTTCGGGGCCTACAATGAGCAGTTCTTC	CASSSVFGAYNEQFF
TRBJ1-1	NA	NA	TRBV5-1	TGCGCCAGCAGCGGGCAGATGAACACTGAAGCTTTCTTT	CASSGQMNTEAFF
TRBJ1-2	NA	NA	TRBV10-1	TGCGCCAGCAGTGGTCCCGGGGGCAATGGCTACACCTTC	CASSGPGGNGYTF
TRBJ2-3	NA	NA	TRBV5-6	TGTGCCAGCAGCTTGGACAGGACAGATACGCAGTATTTT	CASSLDRTDTQYF
TRBJ2-1	NA	NA	TRBV10-3	TGTGCCATCTCTGAGCTCGATGAGCAGTTCTTC	CAISELDEQFF
TRBJ1-4	NA	NA	TRBV5-1	TGCGCCAGCAGCTATGGCCAGGGGATTAGAGAGGAACTGTTTTTT	CASSYGQGIREELFF
TRBJ1-5	NA	NA	TRBV7-9	TGTGCCAGCAGCTTAGTTGAGGGCCCCAATCAGCCCCAGCATTTT	CASSLVEGPNQPQHF
TRBJ2-1	NA	NA	TRBV2	TGTGCCGGCTCTCGGGACAATGAGCAGTTCTTC	CAGSRDNEQFF
TRBJ1-1	NA	NA	TRBV18	TGTGCCAGCTCACCCGGCCGTTGGAACACTGAAGCTTTCTTT	CASSPGRWNTEAFF